The rows below give T cell receptor beta chains drawn from one sample of a study of T-cell memory formation after mild COVID-19. TCRdb passed the 5' RACE reads through MiXCR, listing each CDR3 protein once. The sample contains over 120,000 distinct CDR3 sequences, less than 20% of which appear only once. Sequences were obtained from PBMCs or a T cell subset sorted from them (not recorded which). The receptor set was obtained from an adult woman who had mild COVID-19 (a few samples of this study predate the infection). Cell type and time point are not known. Each CDR3 is given without its conserved first and last residue. D genes are given only for firm matches.

TRBV27	TRBJ1-1	-	ASSLLQTAEAF
TRBV29-1	TRBJ2-1	-	SVETASYNEQF
TRBV20-1	TRBJ2-3	-	SARDLARGQLDTQY
TRBV24-1	TRBJ2-1	-	ATSEPPTNEQF
TRBV12-3/TRBV12-4	TRBJ1-1	-	ASRDSRASLNTEAF
TRBV11-2	TRBJ2-5	-	ASSSLGPQETQY
TRBV18	TRBJ1-1	-	ASSPRSGDTEAF
TRBV6-5	TRBJ2-2	TRBD2	ASSLLAGVLGELF
TRBV4-2	TRBJ2-7	TRBD2	ASSPGEGEQY
TRBV5-1	TRBJ1-2	TRBD1	ASSLLDRGGSYT
TRBV7-9	TRBJ1-1	TRBD1	ASSFMGQGGTEAF
TRBV12-3/TRBV12-4	TRBJ2-3	TRBD2	ASSPRAGGATDTQY
TRBV6-4	TRBJ1-6	TRBD1	ASKRTGVVSPLH
TRBV7-6	TRBJ2-1	-	ASSLAENNEQF
TRBV6-6	TRBJ2-3	-	ASRPGLPTDTQY
TRBV5-1	TRBJ1-1	TRBD1	ASSLGTGPFTEAF
TRBV25-1	TRBJ2-6	-	ASKGPSGANVLT
TRBV7-2	TRBJ1-1	-	ASSSSQGLDTEAF
TRBV15	TRBJ2-1	TRBD2	ATSRASGSTYNEQF
TRBV20-1	TRBJ1-2	-	SAAGTRVGYT
TRBV12-3/TRBV12-4	TRBJ2-5	-	ASSFKGQETQY
TRBV2	TRBJ2-1	-	ASIRDGAYNEQF
TRBV14	TRBJ2-4	TRBD2	ASSQGTSGRPGAKNIQY
TRBV7-7	TRBJ2-5	TRBD2	ASSRTSGGPTSPETQY
TRBV6-6	TRBJ2-3	-	ASSYKRGGGTDTQY
TRBV5-1	TRBJ2-1	TRBD1	ASTPWDRGGNEQF
TRBV18	TRBJ2-5	-	ASSPETGTSGAQY
TRBV19	TRBJ2-7	-	ASSIDLQPYEQY
TRBV20-1	TRBJ2-4	-	SASLGAPDIQY
TRBV30	TRBJ2-1	TRBD2	AWSPGLAVNEQF
TRBV2	TRBJ2-1	-	ASKWDGEQF
TRBV10-3	TRBJ2-7	-	AISEGDFSYEQY
TRBV7-8	TRBJ1-1	-	ASSSPRGSHTEAF
TRBV28	TRBJ2-5	-	ASSFRQGRETQY
TRBV3-1	TRBJ2-6	-	ASSQGGSGANVLT
TRBV7-3	TRBJ2-3	TRBD1	ASSLRTGYIRTDTQY
TRBV29-1	TRBJ2-7	TRBD1	SVGQASSYEQY
TRBV5-1	TRBJ2-1	TRBD2	ASSQGLASSYNEQF
TRBV5-5	TRBJ2-7	-	ASSFPYGANEQY
TRBV7-2	TRBJ1-2	-	ASSFRDAAREGYT
TRBV21-1	TRBJ2-7	-	ASSKRQDRGYEQY
TRBV9	TRBJ2-3	TRBD2	ASQRGVTDTQY
TRBV20-1	TRBJ2-2	-	SARAEGELF
TRBV7-2	TRBJ2-6	-	ASSLGGSSGANVLT
TRBV5-1	TRBJ1-4	-	ASSLDREDEKLF